The 2 T cell receptor beta chains given below trace back to one sample, sequenced in a study of neoadjuvant anti-PD-1 for oral cavity cancer. This table comes from immunoSEQ multiplex PCR, and its TCRdb copy is limited to in-frame clones, with some not included. This table holds over 11,000 clones, approximately 73% found once. Time point here: after neoadjuvant nivolumab, at surgical resection. The specimen comprised PBMCs, sampled after nivolumab (anti-PD-1) treatment. Receptors originate from a person between 35 and 79 years old with oral cavity squamous cell carcinoma.

V and J are TRBV10-2 and TRBJ1-3, with a possible D match to TRBD1 (5 bases). Germline CDR1 is WSHSY and CDR2 is SAAADI. The CDR3 runs 16 residues. Trimming left V 8 bases short and J 0 bases short, with 17 bases between. The CDR3 DNA reads TGCGCCAGCCAAGCCTCCGGAGGGGCCTCTGGAAACACCATATATTTT. Residues: CASQASGGASGNTIYF.

This chain uses TRBV7-2 with TRBJ2-3; no firm D call. CDR1 is SGHTA and CDR2 is FQGNSA in the germline V gene. This CDR3 contains 16 residues. Between the trimmed V and J ends, which lost 1 base and 0 bases, there was a span of 11 bases. The CDR3, as DNA: TGTGCCAGCAGCTTAGAAAGAACGCCTAGCACAGATACGCAGTATTTT. Protein product: CASSLERTPSTDTQYF.